The subject of this entry is one T cell receptor beta chain. This entry belongs to a study of T cell responses to AZD1222 COVID-19 vaccine. The CDR3 is made up of 16 amino acids. Trimming took 6 bases from V and 0 from J, leaving 18 bases between them. Germline V lookup: CDR1 MDHEN, CDR2 SYDVKM. Data came from immunoSEQ multiplex PCR; TCRdb stores just in-frame clones and leaves some out. The data show approximately 110,000 clones, with approximately 85% seen just once and less than 8% held by the top ten. The chain links TRBV28 to TRBJ2-7; tentative D call: TRBD1 (6 bases). Sequencing was performed on peripheral blood, taken on day 0 of AZD1222 vaccination. The TCR comes from an adult in good health. The CDR3 coding sequence is TGTGCCAGCAGCCCAGCTGGGACACCGAGCTCCTACGAGCAGTACTTC. Its protein is CASSPAGTPSSYEQYF.